Listed here are 26 T cell receptor beta chains from one sample, sequenced in a study of blood T cells in healthy people across ages. The use of a sample-barcoded 5' primer and a J-beta primer mix characterized a second PCR of roughly 7 to 11 cycles. TCRdb recomputed calls from the 5' RACE reads with MiXCR, one row per CDR3 protein. The sample includes more than 1.4 million distinct CDR3 sequences, roughly 40% seen only once; the top ten take 6.5% to 10%. The specimen sequenced was blood. These receptor sequences come from a young woman in good health.

This CDR3 reads CAWNLEAGGRNEQYF. The CDR3 DNA sequence: TGTGCCTGGAACCTTGAAGCGGGAGGACGGAATGAGCAGTACTTC. The rearrangement uses TRBV30 and TRBJ2-5; TRBD2 agrees at 9 bases. Looked up from germline, CDR1 is GTSNPN and CDR2 is SVGIG (reference sequence). V lost 4 bases to trimming and J lost 11 bases; unmatched junction nucleotides: 17. CDR3 length: 15 amino acids.

The chain is built from TRBV20-1 and TRBJ1-2; D remains unclear. With 3 bases removed from V and 4 bases from J, the gap between germline ends came to 12 bases. This CDR3 contains 13 residues. Germline V gene lookup returns CDR1 DFQATT and CDR2 SNEGSKA (reference sequence). The CDR3 coding sequence is TGCAGTGCTAGGGCGGGGAATCTCTATGGCTACACCTTC. This translates into CSARAGNLYGYTF.

This clonotype was picked up a small number of times. The chain employs TRBV20-1 and TRBJ1-5; 7 nucleotides agree with TRBD1. The germline CDR1 and CDR2 sequences are DFQATT and SNEGSKA (reference sequence). The ends lost 6 bases at V and 3 bases at J; junction bases unmatched: 11. CDR3 length equals 15 residues. The CDR3 region is CSAHTGTATNQPQHF. The CDR3 region has the DNA TGCAGTGCCCATACGGGGACAGCCACCAATCAGCCCCAGCATTTT.

This clonotype was detected a few times. The rearrangement links TRBV7-2 to TRBJ2-3; TRBD2 matches at 10 bases. The CDR3 length is 14 residues. Germline-derived CDR1 and CDR2 are SGHTA and FQGNSA. V lost 4 bases to trimming and J lost 7 bases; unmatched junction nucleotides: 5. Here the CDR3 reads CASSSGTSVYTQYF. CDR3 nucleotide sequence: TGTGCCAGCAGCTCCGGGACTAGCGTATATACGCAGTATTTT.

The chain couples TRBV5-5 to TRBJ1-1, with D possibly being TRBD1 (5 bases). V was clipped by 0 bases and J by 0 bases, with 12 bases between them. CDR3 length equals 16 residues. Germline V gene lookup returns CDR1 SGHKS and CDR2 YYEKEE (reference sequence). The CDR3 nucleotides read TGTGCCAGCAGCTTGGAGAGACAGACTATGAACACTGAAGCTTTCTTT. It specifies CASSLERQTMNTEAFF.

The chain couples TRBV20-1 to TRBJ2-7, with 7 bases lining up with TRBD2. The CDR3 has 15 residues. V lost 6 bases to trimming and J lost 1 base; unmatched junction nucleotides: 12. CDR1 and CDR2 from the germline V gene are DFQATT and SNEGSKA (reference sequence). The CDR3 protein is CSALERGGPSYEQYF. DNA for the CDR3: TGCAGTGCGCTAGAGAGGGGAGGGCCATCCTACGAGCAGTACTTC.

V is TRBV10-3 and J is TRBJ2-7, with D perhaps given as TRBD1 or TRBD2 (5 bases each). This CDR3 is built from 16 residues. Germline CDR1 is ENHRY and CDR2 is SYGVKD. V lost 3 bases and J lost 2, with 17 bases in between. CDR3 sequence: CAISDPGTASTYEQYF. The CDR3, as DNA: TGTGCCATCAGTGACCCCGGGACGGCCTCCACCTACGAGCAGTACTTC.

The rearrangement links TRBV12-3 or TRBV12-4 to TRBJ2-1; 8 nucleotides line up with TRBD2. Germline trimming cut 6 bases from V and 10 bases from J; bases unmatched to any gene: 14. This CDR3 is 15 amino acids long. CDR3 sequence reads: CASSPGVSGVQEQFF. As DNA, the CDR3 is TGTGCCAGCAGCCCAGGGGTTAGCGGGGTACAGGAGCAGTTCTTC.

The chain is built from TRBV6-1 and TRBJ2-7; D not certain. The CDR3 runs 14 residues. V was trimmed by 7 bases and J by 0 bases, leaving 13 bases between them. Germline CDR1 MNHNS, CDR2 SASEGT. For the CDR3, the DNA is TGTGCCAGCACCCCGGGCCCCGCCTCCTACGAGCAGTACTTC. It translates to CASTPGPASYEQYF.

V and J are TRBV4-2 and TRBJ2-7; D may match TRBD1 or TRBD2 (5 bases each). Germline V gene sequence: CDR1 LGHNA, CDR2 YNFKEQ. V was trimmed by 2 bases and J by 2 bases, leaving 13 bases between them. This CDR3 spans 15 amino acids. The DNA for the CDR3 is TGTGCCAGCAGCCAATACCACCGGGACGCCTACGAGCAGTACTTC. Amino acids: CASSQYHRDAYEQYF.

This clonotype was seen a handful of times. The rearrangement uses TRBV10-3 and TRBJ2-5, with D uncertain. The CDR3 contains 13 residues. V lost 4 bases and J 1 base, leaving 7 bases between the germline ends. Germline values: CDR1 ENHRY, CDR2 SYGVKD. CDR3 protein: CAISGGIQETQYF. Written as DNA, the CDR3 is TGTGCCATCAGTGGTGGGATCCAAGAGACCCAGTACTTC.

This clonotype was counted only a few times. This sequence may be a read error, since a much larger clone differs from it by one base. The CDR3 nucleotides are TGTGCCAGCAGCTTAGCGAACAATGAAGCTTTCTTT. It encodes CASSLANNEAFF. The genes are TRBV7-3 and TRBJ1-1; no definite D call. The CDR3 length is 12 residues. CDR1 and CDR2 (germline): SGHTA, FQGTGA.

CDR3 nucleotides: TGTGCCAGCTCCAGCGGGATCGACAATGAGCAGTACTTC. Translated: CASSSGIDNEQYF. The chain couples TRBV6-2 or TRBV6-3 to TRBJ2-7; 7 bases map to TRBD2. From germline, CDR1 is MNHEY and CDR2 SVGEGT. With V trimmed by 8 bases and J by 7 bases, 11 bases remained unmatched. The CDR3 extends over 13 amino acids.

This clonotype was counted between two and nine times. This chain uses TRBV20-1 with TRBJ1-5; TRBD1 matches 8 bases. The germline V gene encodes CDR1 DFQATT and CDR2 SNEGSKA (reference sequence). CDR3 length: 15 residues. The trim removed 3 bases at V and 1 base at J, leaving 5 bases unmatched. The CDR3 coding sequence is TGCAGTGCTAGGACCGGACAGGGAAGCAATCAGCCCCAGCATTTT. Its translation: CSARTGQGSNQPQHF.

J is TRBJ2-3 and V is TRBV20-1; 8 bases are a match to TRBD2. The V segment lost 6 bases and the J segment 2 bases; nucleotides outside the gene matches: 10. The CDR3 extends over 15 amino acids. From germline, CDR1 is DFQATT and CDR2 SNEGSKA (reference sequence). CDR3 loop: CSAQRASGSTDTQYF. The CDR3 coding sequence is TGCAGTGCCCAGAGGGCTAGCGGGTCCACAGATACGCAGTATTTT.

The rearrangement joins TRBV9 to TRBJ2-7; D remains unclear. The ends were cut back, 4 bases at V and 0 bases at J, with 14 bases in the middle. CDR3 length equals 15 residues. The V gene's germline CDR1 is SGDLS and CDR2 YYNGEE. The CDR3 DNA reads as TGTGCCAGCAGCCCGATACCTCAGAGCTCCTACGAGCAGTACTTC. This gives the protein CASSPIPQSSYEQYF. The variable domain in full, completed from reference TRBV9 and TRBJ2-7, reads DSGVTQTPKHLITATGQRVTLRCSPRSGDLSVYWYQQSLDQGLQFLIQYYNGEERAKGNILERFSAQQFPDLHSELNLSSLELGDSALYFCASSPIPQSSYEQYFGPGTRLTVT.

This chain uses TRBV15 with TRBJ1-4, with 10 bases lining up with TRBD1. The length of the CDR3 is 14 residues. Trimming at V came to 1 base and at J to 10 bases, leaving 3 bases not matched to a gene. Looked up from germline, CDR1 is LNHNV and CDR2 is YYDKDF (reference sequence). The CDR3 nucleotides read TGTGCCACCAGCAGAGGAGGACAGGGGGGAAAACTGTTTTTT. This sequence encodes CATSRGGQGGKLFF.

This clonotype occurred a few times. The V gene is TRBV4-1, the J gene TRBJ2-3; D perhaps matches TRBD1 (6 bases). CDR1 and CDR2 (germline): MGHRA, YSYEKL. The CDR3 loop spans 16 amino acids. V lost 3 bases and J 4 bases, leaving 17 bases between the germline ends. The CDR3 loop is CASSHMTGPGADTQYF. CDR3 sequence (DNA): TGCGCCAGCAGCCACATGACAGGCCCCGGAGCAGATACGCAGTATTTT.

This clonotype was seen many times. Here the CDR3 DNA reads TGTGCCAGCAGTTATACAGGGGGTGGCTACACCTTC. It yields the protein CASSYTGGGYTF. The gene calls are TRBV6-5 and TRBJ1-2; 8 bases map to TRBD1. The V gene's germline CDR1 is MNHEY and CDR2 SVGAGI. This CDR3 contains 12 residues. With 3 bases clipped from V and 7 bases from J, the junction kept 1 base outside the gene matches.

This clonotype is a singleton in its sample. V and J are TRBV9 and TRBJ2-3; perhaps D is TRBD1 or TRBD2 (5 bases each). Trimming took off 3 bases at V and 3 bases at J, with 17 bases between the two ends. This CDR3 comprises 16 residues. CDR1 and CDR2 from the germline V gene are SGDLS and YYNGEE. DNA for the CDR3: TGTGCCAGCAGCGACGGGACGCAAGAAAGGACAGATACGCAGTATTTT. Amino acid sequence: CASSDGTQERTDTQYF. Supplemented by reference TRBV9 and TRBJ2-3, the full variable domain reads DSGVTQTPKHLITATGQRVTLRCSPRSGDLSVYWYQQSLDQGLQFLIQYYNGEERAKGNILERFSAQQFPDLHSELNLSSLELGDSALYFCASSDGTQERTDTQYFGPGTRLTVL.

The chain is built from TRBV15 and TRBJ2-1; 9 bases agree with TRBD1. In germline, CDR1 is LNHNV, CDR2 YYDKDF (reference sequence). The CDR3 has 16 amino acids. The trim removed 0 bases at V and 10 bases at J, leaving 10 bases unmatched. Here the CDR3 DNA reads TGTGCCACCAGCAGAGATCTCCCCACAGGGGGCTACGAGCAGTTCTTC. This encodes CATSRDLPTGGYEQFF.

This clonotype has a handful of counts. The chain uses TRBV7-9 and TRBJ2-3, with 7 positions matching TRBD1. The CDR3 totals 15 residues. With V trimmed by 3 bases and J by 6 bases, 9 bases remained unmatched. Per the germline V gene, CDR1 is SEHNR and CDR2 is FQNEAQ (reference sequence). Here the CDR3 reads CASSFRQGMGDTQYF. The CDR3 nucleotides read TGTGCCAGCAGCTTCCGACAGGGTATGGGCGATACGCAGTATTTT.

This sequence joins TRBV7-2 and TRBJ2-7, with 8 positions matching TRBD2. Losses at the gene ends were 5 bases for V and 3 bases for J; bases not matched to a gene: 9. There are 15 residues in the CDR3. CDR1 SGHTA and CDR2 FQGNSA come from the germline V gene. CDR3 bases: TGTGCCAGCAGCCCGGGCGGGGGGCCAGGCTACGAGCAGTACTTC. Amino acids: CASSPGGGPGYEQYF. Together with reference TRBV7-2 and TRBJ2-7, the CDR3 gives the full variable domain: GAGVSQSPSNKVTEKGKDVELRCDPISGHTALYWYRQSLGQGLEFLIYFQGNSAPDKSGLPSDRFSAERTGGSVSTLTIQRTQQEDSAVYLCASSPGGGPGYEQYFGPGTRLTVT.

The CDR3 sequence is CASSLWSGQGSEQYF. The CDR3 DNA follows: TGTGCCAGCAGCTTATGGTCGGGACAGGGGTCCGAGCAGTACTTC. The gene calls are TRBV7-8 and TRBJ2-7; TRBD1 matches 10 bases. The CDR3 covers 15 residues. Germline V gene sequence: CDR1 SGHVS, CDR2 FQNEAQ. Losses at the gene ends were 2 bases for V and 6 bases for J; bases not matched to a gene: 7.

The V call is TRBV4-1, the J call TRBJ1-1; D call uncertain. Germline CDR1 MGHRA, CDR2 YSYEKL. CDR3 size: 18 residues. Trimming shortened V by 1 base and J by 2 bases, and 20 bases separated the two germline ends. CDR3 DNA: TGCGCCAGCAGCCAAGTTCTAGAACATCGGGCCCTAAACACTGAAGCTTTCTTT. Translated: CASSQVLEHRALNTEAFF.

The J gene is TRBJ2-3, the V gene TRBV29-1; TRBD2 might be the D (5 bases). The CDR3 length is 12 residues. Germline values: CDR1 SQVTM, CDR2 ANQGSEA. The germline V and J ends were trimmed by 4 bases and 8 bases, with 13 bases remaining between them. The CDR3 nucleotides are TGCAGCGTTGGAGAGGGTTCAGGTACGCAGTATTTT. Amino acids: CSVGEGSGTQYF.